A single sample is the source of the 9 T cell receptor beta chains below, sequenced in a study of cytomegalovirus exposure and HLA in healthy donors. PCR amplification relied on 60 Vbeta primers (plus 13 Jbeta primers). TCRdb's table, derived via immunoSEQ multiplex PCR, lists solely in-frame clones and lacks some. In all, the sample yields over 100,000 clones. Sequenced sample: PBMCs. The receptors were gathered from a middle-aged man in good health and CMV-seropositive.

V gene TRBV5-1 combines with J gene TRBJ1-1; 7 bases match TRBD1. Germline CDR1 SGHRS, CDR2 YFSETQ. The CDR3 spans 14 residues. The junction had 7 bases not matched to a gene; V was cut back by 6 bases and J by 2 bases. The CDR3 loop is CASTSQGTNTEAFF. In DNA, the CDR3 is TGCGCCAGCACCTCACAGGGGACCAACACTGAAGCTTTCTTT.

Here the CDR3 reads CATSRDRISTSYNEQFF. The CDR3 DNA reads as TGTGCCACCAGCAGAGATAGAATTAGCACCTCGTACAATGAGCAGTTCTTC. This rearrangement joins TRBV15 to TRBJ2-1, with D uncertain. CDR1 is LNHNV, CDR2 YYDKDF, per germline (reference sequence). The CDR3 covers 17 residues. With 0 bases removed from V and 4 bases from J, the gap between germline ends came to 16 bases.

The CDR3 bases are TGTGCCAGCAGCCCTAGTTCGGGGGTATCCTACGAGCAGTACTTC. Encoded protein: CASSPSSGVSYEQYF. The genes are TRBV7-9 and TRBJ2-7, with D perhaps TRBD2 (6 bases). The germline V gene encodes CDR1 SEHNR and CDR2 FQNEAQ (reference sequence). The CDR3 loop spans 15 amino acids. V lost 5 bases to trimming and J lost 1 base, with 15 bases between them.

The V and J genes are TRBV7-3 and TRBJ2-5, with D tentatively TRBD2 (7 bases). This CDR3 has 13 amino acids. Germline CDR1 is SGHTA and CDR2 is FQGTGA. Trimming took 5 bases from V and 5 from J, leaving 12 bases between them. The CDR3 DNA reads as TGTGCCAGCAGCCCGGCGGGGGCCGAGACCCAGTACTTC. Translated: CASSPAGAETQYF.

This chain connects TRBV29-1 to TRBJ2-3, with 7 bases that match TRBD2. The CDR3 runs 13 residues. Germline CDR1 and CDR2: SQVTM and ANQGSEA. J lost 0 bases, V lost 6 bases, and 3 bases had no gene match. The CDR3 is CSVLSGSTDTQYF. The DNA for the CDR3 is TGCAGCGTACTTAGCGGGAGCACAGATACGCAGTATTTT.

The rearrangement joins TRBV28 to TRBJ1-2; the D gene is possibly TRBD1 (5 bases). This CDR3 has 13 amino acids. The germline gives CDR1 MDHEN, CDR2 SYDVKM. V shed 6 bases and J shed 5 bases, with 13 bases lying between them. The DNA for the CDR3 is TGTGCCAGCAGCCGTGGACACGGATATGGCTACACCTTC. Translated, it gives CASSRGHGYGYTF.

This chain connects TRBV7-9 to TRBJ1-1; D possibly corresponds to TRBD1 (6 bases). This CDR3 spans 13 amino acids. Germline V gene data show CDR1 as SEHNR and CDR2 as FQNEAQ (reference sequence). The V and J ends lost 3 bases and 6 bases respectively, with 11 bases between them. The CDR3 is CASSFAGVPEAFF. The CDR3 nucleotides read TGTGCCAGCAGCTTTGCAGGGGTCCCTGAAGCTTTCTTT.

J is TRBJ2-7 and V is TRBV7-9, with 9 bases identical to TRBD1. The CDR3 loop spans 19 amino acids. The V segment lost 5 bases and the J segment 2 bases; nucleotides outside the gene matches: 19. Germline CDR1 reads SEHNR; CDR2 reads FQNEAQ (reference sequence). The CDR3: CASSPRTGGVGRVTYEQYF. CDR3 DNA: TGTGCCAGCAGCCCACGAACAGGGGGCGTCGGAAGGGTAACCTACGAGCAGTACTTC.

This chain connects TRBV29-1 to TRBJ1-5; 8 bases map to TRBD1. After removal of 3 bases from V and 7 bases from J, the junction contained 5 bases not matched to a gene. The CDR3 loop spans 13 amino acids. Germline lookup yields CDR1 SQVTM and CDR2 ANQGSEA. CDR3: CSVDQGAGQPQHF. CDR3 in DNA: TGCAGCGTTGATCAGGGGGCAGGGCAGCCCCAGCATTTT.